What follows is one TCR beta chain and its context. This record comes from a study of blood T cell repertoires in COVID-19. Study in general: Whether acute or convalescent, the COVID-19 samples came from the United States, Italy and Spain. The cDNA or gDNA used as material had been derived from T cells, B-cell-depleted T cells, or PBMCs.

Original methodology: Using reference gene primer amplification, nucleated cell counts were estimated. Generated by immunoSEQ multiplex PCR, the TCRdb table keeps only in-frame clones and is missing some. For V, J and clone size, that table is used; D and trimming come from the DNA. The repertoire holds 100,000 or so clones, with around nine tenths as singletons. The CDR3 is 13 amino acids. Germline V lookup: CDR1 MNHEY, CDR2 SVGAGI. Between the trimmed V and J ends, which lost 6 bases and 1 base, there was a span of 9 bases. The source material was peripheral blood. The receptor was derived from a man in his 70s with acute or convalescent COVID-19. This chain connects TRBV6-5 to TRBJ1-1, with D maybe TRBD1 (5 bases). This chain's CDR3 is CASSRTGNTEAFF. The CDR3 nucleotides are TGTGCCAGCAGCCGAACAGGGAACACTGAAGCTTTCTTT.